The 10 T cell receptor beta chains below were found in one sample sequenced in a study of blood T cell repertoires in COVID-19. The data were produced by immunoSEQ multiplex PCR, yet TCRdb's version contains in-frame clones alone and is incomplete. The sample contains tens of thousands of clones, more than 70% of which appear only once. Sequences were obtained from peripheral blood. These receptors were obtained from a woman of 80 years or more in a cohort sampled during active or convalescent COVID-19.

The chain employs TRBV5-4 and TRBJ2-1; D gene ambiguous. The length of the CDR3 is 12 residues. The germline V gene encodes CDR1 SGHNT and CDR2 YYREEE (reference sequence). V lost 4 bases and J 5 bases, leaving 7 bases between the germline ends. The CDR3 is CASSPNNNEQFF. CDR3 bases: TGTGCCAGCAGCCCGAACAACAATGAGCAGTTCTTC.

This chain uses TRBV28 with TRBJ2-1, with 11 bases fitting TRBD2. Germline V CDR1 and CDR2: MDHEN, SYDVKM. The CDR3 has 16 amino acids. J lost 10 bases, V lost 3 bases, and 11 bases had no gene match. Here the CDR3 DNA reads TGTGCCAGCAGTTTGGCTAGCGGGAGGCCGTTAGCCGAGCAGTTCTTC. It encodes CASSLASGRPLAEQFF.

This rearrangement joins TRBV6-2 or TRBV6-3 to TRBJ2-3; 11 nucleotides align to TRBD2. After removal of 1 base from V and 4 bases from J, the junction contained 10 bases not matched to a gene. Germline V lookup: CDR1 MNHEY, CDR2 SVGEGT. The CDR3 is made up of 18 amino acids. The CDR3 sequence: CASSYLLAGGTPPDTQYF. DNA for the CDR3: TGTGCCAGCAGTTACTTGCTAGCGGGAGGCACCCCCCCAGATACGCAGTATTTT.

The CDR3 is CASSVGRNTEAFF. The CDR3 region has the DNA TGTGCCAGCAGCGTAGGGAGGAACACTGAAGCTTTCTTT. This sequence joins TRBV12-3 or TRBV12-4 and TRBJ1-1; no definite D call. The CDR3 spans 13 residues. Trimming shortened V by 6 bases and J by 1 base, and 9 bases separated the two germline ends.

The chain links TRBV9 to TRBJ2-7; 10 bases match TRBD2. CDR3 length: 15 residues. V lost 0 bases to trimming and J lost 0 bases; unmatched junction nucleotides: 0. The germline V gene encodes CDR1 SGDLS and CDR2 YYNGEE. The CDR3 here is CASSVGTSGSYEQYF. The CDR3 DNA is TGTGCCAGCAGCGTAGGGACTAGCGGCTCCTACGAGCAGTACTTC.

The gene calls are TRBV2 and TRBJ2-1; 11 bases fit TRBD2. Trimming took 6 bases from V and 4 from J; bases not matched to a gene: 2. The germline gives CDR1 SNHLY, CDR2 FYNNEI. The CDR3 runs 14 residues. CDR3 DNA: TGTGCCAGCAGAAGACTAGCGGGGTACAATGAGCAGTTCTTC. The encoded protein is CASRRLAGYNEQFF.

In DNA form, the CDR3 reads TGCGCCAGCAGTGGACCAGGCTACAATGAGCAGTTCTTC. This sequence encodes CASSGPGYNEQFF. The chain combines TRBV10-1 with TRBJ2-1; D gene ambiguous. V was shortened by 4 bases and J by 3 bases, with 7 bases between the two germline ends. The CDR3 loop spans 13 amino acids. Germline assignment: CDR1 WNHNN and CDR2 SYGVQD (reference sequence).

This clone has only one observation. The chain uses TRBV11-3 and TRBJ2-3; D gene unclear. Germline loops: CDR1 SGHNT, CDR2 YENEEA. The CDR3 runs to 11 residues. The V end was cut by 5 bases, the J end by 3 bases, with 3 bases between. CDR3 sequence: CASSVTDTQYF. The CDR3 DNA is TGTGCCAGCAGCGTAACAGATACGCAGTATTTT.

In its sample, this clone was seen a few times. The gene calls are TRBV19 and TRBJ1-1; a weak D match, TRBD1 (5 bases). The germline CDR1 and CDR2 sequences are LNHDA and SQIVND (reference sequence). The CDR3 runs 13 residues. Trimming removed 3 bases from V and 2 bases from J, with 7 bases in between. The CDR3 protein is CASSITGNTEAFF. The CDR3 DNA is TGTGCCAGTAGTATTACAGGAAACACTGAAGCTTTCTTT. The full variable domain, its missing parts supplied by reference TRBV19 and TRBJ1-1, is DGGITQSPKYLFRKEGQNVTLSCEQNLNHDAMYWYRQDPGQGLRLIYYSQIVNDFQKGDIAEGYSVSREKKESFPLTVTSAQKNPTAFYLCASSITGNTEAFFGQGTRLTVV.

The V gene is TRBV3-1 (or the pseudogene TRBV3-2), the J gene TRBJ1-3; 8 bases align to TRBD1. Germline V CDR1 and CDR2: LGHDT, YNNKEL (reference sequence). The CDR3 has 17 residues. V dropped 4 bases and J dropped 0; count of bases not matched to a gene: 8. The CDR3 nucleotides read TGTGCCAGCAGCCTAAGGGGACAGGAATACTCTGGAAACACCATATATTTT. Amino acid sequence: CASSLRGQEYSGNTIYF.